The following is a TCR beta chain sequence with its context. The antigen is undetermined. The source of the sample is a study of identical twins. General study points: Models came in too low on out-of-frame TCR alpha sharing in monozygotic twins. Those out-of-frame alpha sequences shared by twins showed an excess of low generation probability.

The germline V gene encodes CDR1 LGHNA and CDR2 YSLEER. Trimming removed 0 bases at V and 4 bases at J, with 11 bases between. This CDR3 comprises 15 residues. Template switching created a universal primer site, and the cDNA included unique molecular identifiers. From the 5' RACE reads, TCRdb called clonotypes with MiXCR, one entry per CDR3 protein. The table records under 350,000 distinct CDR3 sequences, roughly 10% of them present only once. The same data also contributed to another study, on yellow fever vaccine responses in identical twins.

Material for sequencing was CD8+ T cells sorted from blood. The clonotype comes from a woman in her late teens or twenties in good health. V is TRBV4-3 and J is TRBJ2-3; no definite D call. CDR3 region: CASSQDRGWADTQYF. The CDR3 coding sequence is TGCGCCAGCAGCCAAGATCGTGGGTGGGCAGATACGCAGTATTTT.